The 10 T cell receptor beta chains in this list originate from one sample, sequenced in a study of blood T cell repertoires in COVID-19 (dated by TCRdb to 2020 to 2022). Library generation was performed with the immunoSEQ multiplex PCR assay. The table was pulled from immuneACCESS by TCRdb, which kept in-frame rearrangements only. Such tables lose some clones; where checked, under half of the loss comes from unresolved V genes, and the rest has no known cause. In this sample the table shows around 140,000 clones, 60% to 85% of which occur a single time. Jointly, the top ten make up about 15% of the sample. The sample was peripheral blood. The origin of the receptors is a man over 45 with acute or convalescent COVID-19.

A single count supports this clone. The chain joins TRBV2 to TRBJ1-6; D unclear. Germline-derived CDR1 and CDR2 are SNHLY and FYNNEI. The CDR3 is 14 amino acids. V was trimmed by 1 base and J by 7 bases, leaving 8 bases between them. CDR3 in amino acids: CASSEGLANSPLHF. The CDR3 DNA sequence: TGTGCCAGCAGTGAAGGTCTAGCCAATTCACCCCTCCACTTT.

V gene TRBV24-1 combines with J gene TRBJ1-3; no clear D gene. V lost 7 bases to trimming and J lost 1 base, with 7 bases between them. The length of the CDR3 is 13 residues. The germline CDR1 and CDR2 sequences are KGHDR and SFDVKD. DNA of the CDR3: TGTGCCACCAGGTCCAATTCTGGAAACACCATATATTTT. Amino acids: CATRSNSGNTIYF.

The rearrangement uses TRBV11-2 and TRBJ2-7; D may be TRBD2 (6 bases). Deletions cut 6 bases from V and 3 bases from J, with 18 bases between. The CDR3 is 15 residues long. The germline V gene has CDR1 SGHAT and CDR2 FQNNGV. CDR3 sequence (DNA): TGTGCCAGCAGTCTAGGGGTAGCGGATTTCTACGAGCAGTACGTC. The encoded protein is CASSLGVADFYEQYV.

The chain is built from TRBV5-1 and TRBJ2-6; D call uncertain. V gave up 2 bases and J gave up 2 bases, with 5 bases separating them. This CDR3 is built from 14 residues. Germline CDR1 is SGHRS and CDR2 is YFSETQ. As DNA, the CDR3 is TGCGCCAGCAGCTTCTGGCCTGGGGCCAACGTCCTGACTTTC. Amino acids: CASSFWPGANVLTF.

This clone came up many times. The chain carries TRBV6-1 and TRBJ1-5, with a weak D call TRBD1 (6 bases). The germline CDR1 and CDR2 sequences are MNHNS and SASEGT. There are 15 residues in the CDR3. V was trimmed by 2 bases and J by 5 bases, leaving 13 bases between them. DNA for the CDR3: TGTGCCAGCAGTGAATACAGGGTAAAAGATCAGCCCCAGCATTTT. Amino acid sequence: CASSEYRVKDQPQHF.

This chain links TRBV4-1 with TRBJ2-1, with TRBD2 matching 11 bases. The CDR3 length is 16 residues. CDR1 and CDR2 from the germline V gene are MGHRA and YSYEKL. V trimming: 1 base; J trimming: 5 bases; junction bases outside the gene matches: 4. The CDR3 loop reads CASSQVTSGGDNEQFF. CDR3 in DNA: TGCGCCAGCAGCCAAGTCACTAGCGGGGGTGACAATGAGCAGTTCTTC.

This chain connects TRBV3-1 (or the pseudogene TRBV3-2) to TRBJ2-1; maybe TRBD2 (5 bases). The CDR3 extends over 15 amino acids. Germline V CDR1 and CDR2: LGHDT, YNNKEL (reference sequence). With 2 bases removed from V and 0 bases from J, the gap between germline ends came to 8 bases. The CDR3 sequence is CASSQYTSSYNEQFF. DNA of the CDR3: TGTGCCAGCAGCCAATACACTAGCTCCTACAATGAGCAGTTCTTC.

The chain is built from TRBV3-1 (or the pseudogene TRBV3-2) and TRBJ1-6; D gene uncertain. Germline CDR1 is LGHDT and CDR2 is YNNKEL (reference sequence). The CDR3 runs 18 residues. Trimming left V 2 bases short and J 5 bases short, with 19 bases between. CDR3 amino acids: CASSQQPSAAPNNSPLHF. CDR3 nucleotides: TGTGCCAGCAGCCAACAACCCTCCGCGGCACCCAATAATTCACCCCTCCACTTT.

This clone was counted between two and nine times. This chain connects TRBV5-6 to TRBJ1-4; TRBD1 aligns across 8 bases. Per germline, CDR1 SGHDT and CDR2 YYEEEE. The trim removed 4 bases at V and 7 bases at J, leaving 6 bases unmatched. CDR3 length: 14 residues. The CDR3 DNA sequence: TGTGCCAGCAGCCCGACAGGGGATGGTGAAAAACTGTTTTTT. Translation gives CASSPTGDGEKLFF.

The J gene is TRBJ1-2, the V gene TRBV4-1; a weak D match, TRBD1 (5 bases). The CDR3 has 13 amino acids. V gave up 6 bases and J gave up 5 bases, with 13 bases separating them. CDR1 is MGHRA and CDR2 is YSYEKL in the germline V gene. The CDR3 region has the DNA TGCGCCAGCAGGGGACTGGGGGGGTATGGCTACACCTTC. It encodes CASRGLGGYGYTF.